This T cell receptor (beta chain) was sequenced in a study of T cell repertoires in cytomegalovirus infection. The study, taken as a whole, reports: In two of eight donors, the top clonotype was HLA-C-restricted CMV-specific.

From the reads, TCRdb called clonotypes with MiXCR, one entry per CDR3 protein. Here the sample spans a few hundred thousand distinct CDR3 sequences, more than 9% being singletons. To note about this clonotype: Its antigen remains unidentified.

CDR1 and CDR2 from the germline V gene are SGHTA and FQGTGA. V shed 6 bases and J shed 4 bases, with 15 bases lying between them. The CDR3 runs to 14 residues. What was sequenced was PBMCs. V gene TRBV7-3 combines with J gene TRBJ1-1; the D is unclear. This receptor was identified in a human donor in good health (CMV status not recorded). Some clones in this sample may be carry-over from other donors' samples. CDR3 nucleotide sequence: TGTGCCAGCAGACTTACTATTTTAGGCACTGAAGCTTTCTTT. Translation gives CASRLTILGTEAFF.